The TCR beta chain under discussion was sequenced for a study of OX40 agonist ivuxolimab in advanced cancers. The overall study: Three individuals attained partial responses, comprising one hepatocellular carcinoma case and two cutaneous melanoma cases.

Overall study results and limits: Partial responders treated at 0.1-3.0 mg/kg exhibited clonal expansion among the lowest measured.

In germline, CDR1 is GTSNPN, CDR2 SVGIG (reference sequence). The CDR3 runs 12 residues. Deletions cut 2 bases from V and 5 bases from J, with 7 bases between. For this clone: Its antigen remains unknown.

The investigators sampled blood at baseline, at cycle 4 day 1, and at cycle 7 day 1. TCRdb's copy holds only in-frame clones and misses some; the assay was immunoSEQ multiplex PCR. The sample holds 85,000 or so clones, 80% to 90% seen once. The TCR originated in an adult with an advanced solid tumor such as melanoma, head and neck, liver or kidney cancer. The chain combines TRBV30 with TRBJ2-1, with unresolved D. Here the sequenced sample was CD4+ or CD8+ T cells sorted from blood, taken in a trial of the OX40 agonist ivuxolimab. The chain's CDR3 is CAWSFQDNEQFF. CDR3 nucleotides: TGTGCCTGGAGTTTTCAGGACAATGAGCAGTTCTTC. The complete variable domain, with remaining parts taken from reference TRBV30 and TRBJ2-1, reads SQTIHQWPATLVQPVGSPLSLECTVEGTSNPNLYWYRQAAGRGLQLLFYSVGIGQISSEVPQNLSASRPQDRQFILSSKKLLLSDSGFYLCAWSFQDNEQFFGPGTRLTVL.